A single sample gave rise to the 20 T cell receptor beta chains below, sequenced in a study of blood T cell repertoires in COVID-19. TCRdb keeps only in-frame clones here, not all; method: immunoSEQ multiplex PCR. The data hold hundreds of thousands of clones, with 70% to 90% observed a single time. Sequencing used peripheral blood. The receptors were gathered from a woman aged 55-69 years with COVID-19, enrolled during active disease.

This rearrangement joins TRBV2 to TRBJ1-6; D ambiguous. Germline V gives CDR1 SNHLY, CDR2 FYNNEI. The CDR3 sequence is 10 residues long. Trimming left V 2 bases short and J 18 bases short, with 8 bases between. The CDR3 bases are TGTGCCAGCAGTGAAAAATTGCGCCACTTT. Its translation: CASSEKLRHF. The variable domain in full, completed from reference TRBV2 and TRBJ1-6, reads EPEVTQTPSHQVTQMGQEVILRCVPISNHLYFYWYRQILGQKVEFLVSFYNNEISEKSEIFDDQFSVERPDGSNFTLKIRSTKLEDSAMYFCASSEKLRHFGNGTRLTVT.

The J gene is TRBJ2-7, the V gene TRBV13; D not certain. The germline CDR1 and CDR2 sequences are PRHDT and FYEKMQ (reference sequence). CDR3 length: 13 residues. The V gene lost 1 base and the J gene lost 6 bases, with 10 bases spanning the gap. CDR3 loop: CASSLESGFEQYF. The CDR3 region has the DNA TGTGCCAGCAGCTTAGAGTCGGGTTTCGAGCAGTACTTC.

The chain has TRBV3-1 (or the pseudogene TRBV3-2) and TRBJ2-7; D call uncertain. The CDR3 is 12 residues long. Germline CDR1 and CDR2: LGHDT and YNNKEL (reference sequence). V lost 6 bases to trimming and J lost 0 bases, with 6 bases between them. The CDR3: CASSMASYEQYF. The CDR3 nucleotides are TGTGCCAGCAGTATGGCCTCCTACGAGCAGTACTTC.

This chain uses TRBV30 with TRBJ2-7, with D possibly being TRBD1 (5 bases). This CDR3 comprises 11 residues. V lost 3 bases and J 13 bases, leaving 16 bases between the germline ends. The germline V gene has CDR1 GTSNPN and CDR2 SVGIG (reference sequence). The CDR3: CAWSIRTSQYF. The CDR3 coding sequence is TGTGCCTGGAGCATTAGGACATCGCAATACTTC.

The rearrangement links TRBV13 to TRBJ1-2; 7 nucleotides match TRBD1. Germline values: CDR1 PRHDT, CDR2 FYEKMQ (reference sequence). The CDR3 extends over 13 amino acids. V lost 5 bases to trimming and J lost 4 bases; unmatched junction nucleotides: 4. The CDR3: CASSPGQSYGYTF. The CDR3 region has the DNA TGTGCCAGCAGCCCGGGACAGTCCTATGGCTACACCTTC.

As concerns this clone: Other DNA sequences in this specimen translate into the identical CDR3. The V gene is TRBV30, the J gene TRBJ1-2; the D is unclear. CDR1 GTSNPN and CDR2 SVGIG come from the germline V gene (reference sequence). V was cut by 0 bases and J by 2 bases, with 7 bases left in between. This CDR3 region has 13 residues. CDR3 loop: CAWSVRGNYGYTF. As DNA, the CDR3 is TGTGCCTGGAGTGTACGGGGAAACTATGGCTACACCTTC. Combining the CDR3 with reference TRBV30 and TRBJ1-2 gives the whole variable domain SQTIHQWPATLVQPVGSPLSLECTVEGTSNPNLYWYRQAAGRGLQLLFYSVGIGQISSEVPQNLSASRPQDRQFILSSKKLLLSDSGFYLCAWSVRGNYGYTFGSGTRLTVV.

This clone was counted only a few times. The V call is TRBV4-1, the J call TRBJ1-5; TRBD1 matches 9 bases. Germline V CDR1 and CDR2: MGHRA, YSYEKL. CDR3 size: 16 residues. J was trimmed by 1 base and V by 1 base; bases with no gene match: 2. The CDR3 DNA reads as TGCGCCAGCAGCCAAGTCGGGACAGGGAGCAATCAGCCCCAGCATTTT. Its translation is CASSQVGTGSNQPQHF.

As DNA, the CDR3 is TGTGCCAGCTCCCGGACAGGGCAGGTGAATTCACCCCTCCACTTT. Its translation: CASSRTGQVNSPLHF. The chain uses TRBV18 and TRBJ1-6, with 8 bases fitting TRBD1. The germline CDR1 and CDR2 sequences are KGHSH and LQKENI. This CDR3 region has 15 residues. The V gene end was trimmed by 6 bases and the J gene end by 7 bases; junction bases not matched to a gene: 8.

The chain combines TRBV7-3 with TRBJ1-1, with TRBD1 matching over 7 bases. Germline V gene lookup returns CDR1 SGHTA and CDR2 FQGTGA. The CDR3 runs 15 residues. Trimming at V came to 2 bases and at J to 3 bases, leaving 6 bases not matched to a gene. The CDR3 DNA sequence: TGTGCCAGCAGCTTAGACAGGGTGGAGTACACTGAAGCTTTCTTT. Protein product: CASSLDRVEYTEAFF.

The rearrangement links TRBV20-1 to TRBJ1-2, with unresolved D. The germline V gene has CDR1 DFQATT and CDR2 SNEGSKA (reference sequence). The CDR3 consists of 10 residues. V was cut by 5 bases and J by 5 bases, with 6 bases left in between. This chain's CDR3 is CSAYEYGYTF. The CDR3 region has the DNA TGCAGTGCTTACGAGTATGGCTACACCTTC.

The chain has TRBV6-5 and TRBJ2-1; 9 bases are shared with TRBD2. The length of the CDR3 is 15 residues. CDR1 and CDR2 from the germline V gene are MNHEY and SVGAGI. V lost 2 bases and J lost 10; bases outside the gene matches: 9. DNA of the CDR3: TGTGCCAGCAGTTACCACGGGACTAGCTCTGTAGAGCAGTTCTTC. Its protein product is CASSYHGTSSVEQFF.

This clone was recorded a few times. The chain links TRBV14 to TRBJ2-1; 9 nucleotides agree with TRBD2. Germline lookup yields CDR1 SGHDN and CDR2 FVKESK. V lost 4 bases to trimming and J lost 3 bases; unmatched junction nucleotides: 4. The CDR3 totals 15 residues. DNA for the CDR3: TGTGCCAGCAGCCTCGGGACTAGCAACTACAATGAGCAGTTCTTC. It yields the protein CASSLGTSNYNEQFF.

This rearrangement joins TRBV7-9 to TRBJ2-3, with 8 nucleotides matching TRBD2. The CDR3 spans 15 residues. The germline V gene encodes CDR1 SEHNR and CDR2 FQNEAQ (reference sequence). Trimming took 4 bases from V and 10 from J; bases not matched to a gene: 13. CDR3 in amino acids: CASSSIVGGAGSQYF. The CDR3 DNA reads as TGTGCCAGCAGCTCGATTGTCGGGGGGGCTGGCTCGCAGTATTTT.

The gene calls are TRBV9 and TRBJ2-4; 7 bases line up with TRBD1. Germline V gene lookup returns CDR1 SGDLS and CDR2 YYNGEE. Germline trimming cut 4 bases from V and 0 bases from J; bases unmatched to any gene: 7. The CDR3 length is 16 residues. CDR3 amino acids: CASSPRQGLAKNIQYF. CDR3 in DNA: TGTGCCAGCAGCCCTCGACAGGGTTTAGCCAAAAACATTCAGTACTTC.

The rearrangement uses TRBV5-6 and TRBJ1-2; weak D call: TRBD1 (5 bases). V was trimmed by 6 bases and J by 8 bases, leaving 20 bases between them. The germline gives CDR1 SGHDT, CDR2 YYEEEE. CDR3 length: 14 amino acids. The CDR3 DNA sequence: TGTGCCAGCACCCCCCTCGGGGCGGGAGAAGGCTACACCTTC. This encodes CASTPLGAGEGYTF.

The chain couples TRBV2 to TRBJ1-2; a possible D gene is TRBD1 (6 bases). Trimming stripped 5 bases from V and 2 bases from J, with 9 bases between. CDR3 length: 13 amino acids. Looked up from germline, CDR1 is SNHLY and CDR2 is FYNNEI. The chain's CDR3 is CASSLDRNYGYTF. In DNA, the CDR3 is TGTGCCAGCAGTTTAGACAGGAACTATGGCTACACCTTC. Full variable domain (remainder filled in from reference TRBV2 and TRBJ1-2): EPEVTQTPSHQVTQMGQEVILRCVPISNHLYFYWYRQILGQKVEFLVSFYNNEISEKSEIFDDQFSVERPDGSNFTLKIRSTKLEDSAMYFCASSLDRNYGYTFGSGTRLTVV.

The genes are TRBV2 and TRBJ1-1, with 7 bases that match TRBD1. The CDR3 runs to 15 residues. V shed 8 bases, J shed 0 bases, and the junction held 9 bases outside the gene matches. The germline gives CDR1 SNHLY, CDR2 FYNNEI. The CDR3 nucleotides are TGTGCCAGCGGGGCTCGGCAGGGGGTGAACACTGAAGCTTTCTTT. Translated, it gives CASGARQGVNTEAFF.

The chain couples TRBV4-1 to TRBJ1-1, with 7 bases fitting TRBD1. Losses at the gene ends were 4 bases for V and 5 bases for J; bases not matched to a gene: 13. CDR3 length: 16 residues. The germline V gene has CDR1 MGHRA and CDR2 YSYEKL. The CDR3 sequence: CASSPEVDRDGTEAFF. DNA for the CDR3: TGCGCCAGCAGCCCTGAAGTTGACAGGGATGGTACTGAAGCTTTCTTT.

This clone was counted between two and nine times. V gene TRBV12-5 combines with J gene TRBJ2-1, with no clear D. The CDR3 consists of 13 residues. Germline CDR1 reads LGHNT; CDR2 reads FRNRAP. The V end was cut by 6 bases, the J end by 3 bases, with 9 bases between. For the CDR3, the DNA is TGTGCTAGTGGCCCCGCAGGCTACAATGAGCAGTTCTTC. Encoded protein: CASGPAGYNEQFF.

This chain connects TRBV6-2 or TRBV6-3 to TRBJ2-1; weak D call: TRBD1 (5 bases). CDR3 length: 13 amino acids. The germline V gene encodes CDR1 MNHEY and CDR2 SVGEGT. The V end was cut by 2 bases, the J end by 8 bases, with 10 bases between. Written as DNA, the CDR3 is TGTGCCAGCAGTTACAGGGGATGGTATGAGCAGTTCTTC. Its protein product is CASSYRGWYEQFF.